This T cell receptor beta chain appears in the sequencing data of a study of T cell changes during pregnancy in multiple sclerosis. Some clones are missing from TCRdb's copy, which holds only in-frame ones; the method was immunoSEQ multiplex PCR. The profile shows 69,000 or so clones, roughly nine tenths of them singletons. Germline CDR1 reads KGHSH; CDR2 reads LQKENI. The CDR3 consists of 13 residues. The V gene end was trimmed by 3 bases and the J gene end by 8 bases; junction bases not matched to a gene: 5. Sequences were derived from CD4+ T cells from peripheral blood mononuclear cells, sampled in the third trimester of pregnancy. The sequence was obtained from a female donor in good health, enrolled as a control in a pregnancy study. The chain is built from TRBV18 and TRBJ1-2; 8 bases fit TRBD1. CDR3 region: CASSPDRAAGYTF. In nucleotides, the CDR3 is TGTGCCAGCTCACCGGACAGGGCCGCAGGCTACACCTTC.